These T cell receptor beta chains were read from a single sample in a study of blood T cell repertoires in COVID-19. This table comes from immunoSEQ multiplex PCR, and its TCRdb copy is limited to in-frame clones, with some not included. This table holds approximately 110,000 clones, approximately 85% found once. The specimen was peripheral blood. The source of these receptors is a man between 65 and 79 years old with acute or convalescent COVID-19. Each CDR3 is given with its conserved first and last residue. Fields, in order: CDR3 length, clone size, V gene, D gene, J gene, CDR3 DNA, CDR3 protein. D genes are given only for firm matches. Size values are once, few and many counts, or a class for expanded clones, and some rows have none.

len: 13; abundance: NA; v_gene: TRBV12-3/TRBV12-4; d_gene: NA; j_gene: TRBJ1-1; CDR3nt: TGTGCCAGCAGTTTCGGGGGGAACACTGAAGCTTTCTTT; CDR3aa: CASSFGGNTEAFF
len: 12; abundance: few; v_gene: TRBV29-1; d_gene: NA; j_gene: TRBJ2-7; CDR3nt: TGCAGCGTTGGCGGCAGTACCTACGAGCAGTACTTC; CDR3aa: CSVGGSTYEQYF
len: 14; abundance: NA; v_gene: TRBV10-1; d_gene: TRBD1; j_gene: TRBJ1-1; CDR3nt: TGCGCCAGCAGTGAGGGACAGGGTCGGACTGAAGCTTTCTTT; CDR3aa: CASSEGQGRTEAFF
len: 13; abundance: few; v_gene: TRBV5-4; d_gene: TRBD1; j_gene: TRBJ2-7; CDR3nt: TGTGCCAGCAGCGGGGACAGGGGGAACGAGCAGTACTTC; CDR3aa: CASSGDRGNEQYF
len: 15; abundance: NA; v_gene: TRBV5-1; d_gene: TRBD2; j_gene: TRBJ2-7; CDR3nt: TGCGCCCGCAGCCCGGGGGGGGCGGGGAACTACGAGCAGTACTTC; CDR3aa: CARSPGGAGNYEQYF
len: 15; abundance: NA; v_gene: TRBV6-5; d_gene: NA; j_gene: TRBJ1-2; CDR3nt: TGTGCCAGCAGTTACTCGAAGTCCGGGATCTATGGCTACACCTTC; CDR3aa: CASSYSKSGIYGYTF
len: 14; abundance: once; v_gene: TRBV9; d_gene: NA; j_gene: TRBJ2-3; CDR3nt: TGTGCCAGCAGCGTAGAGAGCCACACAGATACGCAGTATTTT; CDR3aa: CASSVESHTDTQYF
len: 19; abundance: NA; v_gene: TRBV24-1; d_gene: TRBD2; j_gene: TRBJ2-7; CDR3nt: TGTGCCACCAGTGGGACCGGAAACAAGACTAGCGGGAGGAGGTACGAGCAGTACTTC; CDR3aa: CATSGTGNKTSGRRYEQYF
len: 15; abundance: NA; v_gene: TRBV30; d_gene: TRBD1; j_gene: TRBJ2-7; CDR3nt: TGTGCCTGGAGTGTACTTGGGACAGGGTCCTACGAGCAGTACTTC; CDR3aa: CAWSVLGTGSYEQYF
len: 11; abundance: NA; v_gene: TRBV20-1; d_gene: NA; j_gene: TRBJ1-4; CDR3nt: TGCAGTGCCCTTTCCGTCGAAAAACTGTTTTTT; CDR3aa: CSALSVEKLFF
len: 14; abundance: NA; v_gene: TRBV6-5; d_gene: TRBD1; j_gene: TRBJ2-1; CDR3nt: TGTGCCAGCAACATAGGGACAGCCCTCGATGAGCAGTTCTTC; CDR3aa: CASNIGTALDEQFF
len: 16; abundance: NA; v_gene: TRBV5-1; d_gene: NA; j_gene: TRBJ2-5; CDR3nt: TGCGCCAGCAGCTTGTTACCGCGGGACAGCCAAGAGACCCAGTACTTC; CDR3aa: CASSLLPRDSQETQYF
len: 14; abundance: NA; v_gene: TRBV3-1/TRBV3-2; d_gene: TRBD2; j_gene: TRBJ2-1; CDR3nt: TGTGCCAGCAGGACTAGCGGGGGGGCCCATGAGCAGTTCTTC; CDR3aa: CASRTSGGAHEQFF
len: 14; abundance: few; v_gene: TRBV6-1; d_gene: NA; j_gene: TRBJ1-5; CDR3nt: TGTGCCAGCAGTGAAAGCGGGGGGGCTCAGCCCCAGCATTTT; CDR3aa: CASSESGGAQPQHF
len: 15; abundance: NA; v_gene: TRBV6-5; d_gene: NA; j_gene: TRBJ2-7; CDR3nt: TGTGCCAGCAGGTGGACAGGGAGGGACCCCTACGAGCAGTACTTC; CDR3aa: CASRWTGRDPYEQYF
len: 13; abundance: NA; v_gene: TRBV18; d_gene: NA; j_gene: TRBJ1-5; CDR3nt: TGTGCCAGCTCACCCGGACAGATAGGACCCCAGCATTTT; CDR3aa: CASSPGQIGPQHF
len: 13; abundance: NA; v_gene: TRBV9; d_gene: NA; j_gene: TRBJ1-1; CDR3nt: TGTGCCAGCAGCACGGGGATGGACACTGAAGCTTTCTTT; CDR3aa: CASSTGMDTEAFF
len: 15; abundance: NA; v_gene: TRBV20-1; d_gene: NA; j_gene: TRBJ1-5; CDR3nt: TGCAGTGCTAGTTGGGCAGGGCTGAGCAATCAGCCCCAGCATTTT; CDR3aa: CSASWAGLSNQPQHF
len: 17; abundance: few; v_gene: TRBV24-1; d_gene: TRBD1; j_gene: TRBJ1-2; CDR3nt: TGTGCCACCAGTGATAACAGCGGGACAGGGCCGAACTATGGCTACACCTTC; CDR3aa: CATSDNSGTGPNYGYTF
len: 13; abundance: NA; v_gene: TRBV29-1; d_gene: NA; j_gene: TRBJ2-2; CDR3nt: TGCAGCGTTGATCGGGGGAGCACCGGGGAGCTGTTTTTT; CDR3aa: CSVDRGSTGELFF
len: 15; abundance: NA; v_gene: TRBV5-1; d_gene: NA; j_gene: TRBJ1-2; CDR3nt: TGCGCCAGCCGGAGGGTAATGGAGGCTAACTATGGCTACACCTTC; CDR3aa: CASRRVMEANYGYTF
len: 14; abundance: NA; v_gene: TRBV5-6; d_gene: NA; j_gene: TRBJ1-4; CDR3nt: TGTGCCAGCAGCCTACAGGGTGACAGTGAAAAACTGTTTTTT; CDR3aa: CASSLQGDSEKLFF
len: 11; abundance: NA; v_gene: TRBV6-5; d_gene: NA; j_gene: TRBJ1-2; CDR3nt: TGTGCCGAGGGGGTAGGCTATGGCTACACCTTC; CDR3aa: CAEGVGYGYTF
len: 16; abundance: NA; v_gene: TRBV30; d_gene: TRBD1; j_gene: TRBJ1-2; CDR3nt: TGTGCCTGGACTTTAGTCGGACAGGGGCACCGGACTGGCTACACCTTC; CDR3aa: CAWTLVGQGHRTGYTF
len: 14; abundance: NA; v_gene: TRBV18; d_gene: NA; j_gene: TRBJ2-7; CDR3nt: TGTGCCAGCTCCACCACGGGACAATCCTACGAGCAGTACTTC; CDR3aa: CASSTTGQSYEQYF